The source of this T cell receptor (beta chain) is a study of T cells in Graves' hyperthyroidism and ophthalmopathy (dated by TCRdb to about 2019). For context, the study as a whole: Peripheral blood was collected at initial diagnosis, before any treatment. To identify TCR V-J signatures that set the groups apart, the researchers used a discovery cohort of more than 95 patients, made up of 40 to 45 with Graves' ophthalmopathy and about 60 with stable Graves' hyperthyroidism. An independent validation cohort of around 19 hyperthyroidism patients and 17 patients who later progressed to ophthalmopathy tested prospective prediction of ophthalmopathy. The 100 or so discovery patients were randomly split 7:3 into training and test sets. Thyroid tissue and blood T-cell repertoires from six Graves' hyperthyroidism patients were also compared in the study. After sampling, hyperthyroidism patients received methimazole starting at 30 mg daily, and ophthalmopathy patients received high-dose intravenous methylprednisolone. The paper describes TCR Vbeta CDR3 sequencing of 140 or so peripheral blood samples, made up of 43 ophthalmopathy patients, around 78 hyperthyroidism patients and 17 progressor patients.

Hyperthyroidism patients were newly diagnosed, with disease duration under 2 months, and aged 18 to 65 years. The study excluded patients with uncontrolled infections, other autoimmune diseases, pregnancy or lactation. Diagnoses were established on the basis of clinical symptoms, serum thyroxine and TRAb, thyroid ultrasound, and orbital computed tomography. For progressor patients, blood was drawn at the first diagnosis of hyperthyroidism, before any ophthalmopathy symptoms had appeared. Ficoll-Paque density gradient centrifugation was used to isolate PBMCs from approximately 10 ml of fresh peripheral blood. Progressor patients were first diagnosed with Graves' hyperthyroidism and then developed ophthalmopathy during follow-up. Total RNA was extracted with Trizol reagent, and quality was checked on an Agilent 2100 Bioanalyzer. Beyond this particular receptor, the publication reports: In cross-validation, a model built on a 13 V-J signature told ophthalmopathy apart from stable hyperthyroidism with over 85% sensitivity and around 84% specificity, and in testing the same model reached 80%/75%. Most expanded thyroid clonotypes (frequency above 0.001) were also detected in blood, a finding suggesting that blood repertoires may reflect thyroid immune responses. In validation, progression to ophthalmopathy was predicted by the model with nearly 71% sensitivity and about 72% specificity, a median of around 6.5 months before onset. Sample size was not statistically predetermined, and blinding of investigators to group allocation was not performed.

This clonotype was seen at least ten times. The target of this receptor is not known. Base-call qualities are not available, and no considerably larger clone is one nucleotide away. Amplification of TCR beta CDR3 regions was carried out from RNA transcripts. The TCR CDR3 was subjected to a first round of RT-PCR using the HTBI primer set and the Qiagen OneStep RT-PCR kit. Libraries were constructed in a second round of multiplex PCR, after which size selection and purification were carried out. Libraries were sequenced paired-end with 100 bp reads on an Illumina HiSeq2000. Per the source publication's procedure: SOAPnuke was used to process the raw data, with reads discarded if the reads contained adapters or uncalled bases, had a mean Phred below 15, or lacked an exact constant-primer or identifier match. High-quality paired reads were merged using COPE v1.2.5, and each unique nucleotide sequence was defined as a clonotype. MiTCR v1.1 was used to align the clonotypes against IMGT TRBV, TRBD and TRBJ reference segments. The analysis was restricted to V-J combinations with a frequency above 0.0001, which together covered 99% to 99.2% of the repertoires. The TCS score was defined as F50 (clonal expansion) divided by E x V (chaos), with BLOSUM62-based TCRdist calculated between CDR3 peptides within each V-J. Welch's t-statistics and random forest reduced 500 to 650 V-J features to 10 to 15, which were used in a naive Bayes classifier (R e1071). TCRdb trimmed the raw reads at Q25, called clones with MiXCR and kept productive beta chains. Rows matching on CDR3 protein sequence are summarized as one entry with the most common DNA and genes. TCRdb assigned the V and J calls; the authors' analysis was not used. This sample is represented by around 280,000 distinct CDR3 sequences; about an eighth of them were singletons. The top ten clonotypes cover about 8% of the sample.

Inclusive of the bounding cysteine and phenylalanine, the CDR3 is 14 residues long. The retained sequence is limited to the CDR3, 42 bases, with the frame set at the first base. V and J are trimmed by 5 bases and 0 bases, and the gene matches miss 3 bases of the junction. CDR1 and CDR2, per the germline V gene (reference sequence), are LNHDA and SQIVND. The sample taken for sequencing was blood. This receptor was taken from a woman in her thirties with Graves' hyperthyroidism that later progressed to Graves' ophthalmopathy. The chain is assembled from TRBV19 and TRBJ1-1; 7 junctional bases match TRBD1. The CDR3 region has the sequence CASSVGQMNTEAFF. The DNA is TGTGCCAGTAGTGTGGGACAGATGAACACTGAAGCTTTCTTT.